This TCR beta chain was retrieved from a study of cytomegalovirus exposure and HLA in healthy donors. Points from the study as a whole: V- and J-gene trimming of TCR beta was linked (in a later analysis) to a missense DCLRE1C variant.

For this clone: No antigen is known for it.

Germline V gives CDR1 KGHSH, CDR2 LQKENI. The CDR3 totals 13 residues. V dropped 4 bases and J dropped 0 bases, with 6 bases sitting between them. With 60 Vbeta and 13 Jbeta primers, the PCR was carried out. Sequencing was performed with immunoSEQ multiplex PCR; in TCRdb, only in-frame clones are kept and a portion is missing. The sample holds over 150,000 clones, 70% to 90% seen once. The TCR was taken from a woman in her 30s in good health and CMV-seronegative. The sample consisted of PBMCs. V gene TRBV18 combines with J gene TRBJ1-1; D gene ambiguous. CDR3 sequence: CASSRGLNTEAFF. Written as DNA, the CDR3 is TGTGCCAGCTCACGCGGTCTGAACACTGAAGCTTTCTTT.